This T cell receptor (beta chain) was observed in a study of shared clonotypes between healthy human individuals. Study details: Each donor's CD4 naive and CD4 memory cells filled three plates apiece, CD8 naive two, and CD8 memory one. Findings and caveats of the study: Among non-shared clonotypes, generation probabilities were lower than among those shared by all four donors.

The CDR3 consists of 13 residues. V lost 7 bases to trimming and J lost 6 bases; unmatched junction nucleotides: 4. CDR1 is SNHLY and CDR2 is FYNNEI in the germline V gene. Authors' data handling: ImmunoSEQ supplied junction-only sequences lacking quality scores, so filtering was different. Only in-frame clones appear in the TCRdb table, and some are missing; sequencing was by immunoSEQ multiplex PCR. The V and J calls and clone size come from that table; D and trimming were worked out from the DNA. The repertoire holds more than 2 million clones, with 90% to 95% as singletons. Remarks on this clone: The antigen remains unidentified.

The sequenced sample consisted of naive CD4+ T cells sorted from blood. Subset indicated: CD45RA+ positively selected. This TCR came from a man younger than 30 in good health. The chain carries TRBV2 and TRBJ2-2, with 8 bases that match TRBD2. The CDR3 sequence is CASKNGGAGELFF. For the CDR3, the DNA is TGTGCCAGCAAGAACGGGGGGGCCGGGGAGCTGTTTTTT. Drawing the rest from reference TRBV2 and TRBJ2-2, the complete variable domain is EPEVTQTPSHQVTQMGQEVILRCVPISNHLYFYWYRQILGQKVEFLVSFYNNEISEKSEIFDDQFSVERPDGSNFTLKIRSTKLEDSAMYFCASKNGGAGELFFGEGSRLTVL.